The entry below gives a single TCR beta chain sequence along with its context. The protocol was immunoSEQ multiplex PCR, while the TCRdb copy is restricted to in-frame clones and leaves out a portion. The sample holds about 230,000 clones; 89% are singletons and the top ten take about 4%. The entry originates in a study of blood T cell repertoires in COVID-19. Study-level information: In each case, the material was cDNA or gDNA derived from T cells, B-cell-depleted T cells, or PBMCs.

Membership in each cohort depended on participant-reported clinical history. Germline CDR1 is SGHVS and CDR2 is FNYEAQ. The CDR3 runs 13 residues. Trimming stripped 1 base from V and 7 bases from J, with 11 bases between. Sequences were obtained from PBMCs or T cells enriched from blood (not recorded which). The TCR comes from a woman in her thirties with acute COVID-19. V and J are TRBV7-6 and TRBJ2-7; possibly TRBD2 for D (5 bases). The CDR3 spells CASSLGERREQYF. Written as DNA, the CDR3 is TGTGCCAGCAGCTTAGGGGAGAGACGGGAGCAGTACTTC.